Given below is one T cell receptor (beta chain) in context. The antigen is not known. CDR1 SEHNR and CDR2 FQNEAQ come from the germline V gene (reference sequence). Trimming at V came to 4 bases and at J to 6 bases, leaving 9 bases not matched to a gene. The CDR3 spans 15 residues. The data originate from a study of graft-versus-host responses after intestinal transplantation. Study background: Isolated intestinal, liver-intestinal, or multivisceral transplants had been given to the recipients. Among the recipients, all got anti-thymocyte globulin induction and then tacrolimus and steroids for 3 to 4 years.

Method: immunoSEQ multiplex PCR; TCRdb's copy keeps in-frame clones and lacks some. The data contain 95,000 to 110,000 clones, roughly 93% of them singletons. Broader study findings: The marrow of recipients harbored GvH clones, and ileum or blood showed some of them first. Those patients showing graft-donor T cell macrochimerism displayed high graft-versus-host to host-versus-graft clonal ratios in allografts.

The starting material was unstimulated CD8+ T cells sorted from spleen or lymph node cells, obtained before intestinal transplant. This TCR was recovered from a human donor who received an intestinal transplant. V gene TRBV7-9 combines with J gene TRBJ2-1; 7 bases map to TRBD2. Here the CDR3 DNA reads TGTGCCAGCAGCTCCTTTGCGGGGGAGATCAATGAGCAGTTCTTC. Its protein is CASSSFAGEINEQFF.